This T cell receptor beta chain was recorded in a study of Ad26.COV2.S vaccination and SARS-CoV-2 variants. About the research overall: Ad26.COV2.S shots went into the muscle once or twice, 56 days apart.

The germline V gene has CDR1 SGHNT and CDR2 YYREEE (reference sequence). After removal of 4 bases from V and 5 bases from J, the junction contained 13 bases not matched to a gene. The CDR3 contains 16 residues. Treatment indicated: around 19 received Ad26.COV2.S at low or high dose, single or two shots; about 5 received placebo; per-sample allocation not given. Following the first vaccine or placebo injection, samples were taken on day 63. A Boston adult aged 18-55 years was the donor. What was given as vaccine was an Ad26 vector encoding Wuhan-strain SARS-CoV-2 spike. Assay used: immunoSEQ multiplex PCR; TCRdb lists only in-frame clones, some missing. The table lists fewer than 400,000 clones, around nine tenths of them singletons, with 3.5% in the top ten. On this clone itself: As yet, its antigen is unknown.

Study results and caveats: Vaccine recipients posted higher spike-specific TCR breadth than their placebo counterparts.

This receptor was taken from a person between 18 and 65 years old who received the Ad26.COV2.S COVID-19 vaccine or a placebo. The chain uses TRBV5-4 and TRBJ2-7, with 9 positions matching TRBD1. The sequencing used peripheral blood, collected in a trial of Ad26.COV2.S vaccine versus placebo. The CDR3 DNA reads TGTGCCAGCAGCGGAGGGACAGGGAGTTTATTCGACGAGCAGTACTTC. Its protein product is CASSGGTGSLFDEQYF.